The entry below describes one T cell receptor beta chain. In the source study's methods: For nucleated cells, counts were estimated from reference gene primer amplification. Data came from immunoSEQ multiplex PCR; TCRdb stores just in-frame clones and leaves some out. From that table come the V and J calls and clone size; the DNA was used to work out D and trimming. The sample includes about 55,000 clones, about 85% of them seen just once. The data were taken from a study of blood T cell repertoires in COVID-19. Study information: Whether acute or convalescent, the COVID-19 samples came from the United States, Italy and Spain. T cells, B-cell-depleted T cells, or PBMCs provided the cDNA or gDNA that served as material.

V was shortened by 1 base and J by 10 bases, with 14 bases between the two germline ends. The germline V gene has CDR1 SGHNT and CDR2 YENEEA. The CDR3 extends over 14 amino acids. This chain joins TRBV11-3 and TRBJ2-1; a weak D match, TRBD1 (6 bases). The source is a human donor in a cohort sampled during active COVID-19. Specimen: peripheral blood. This chain's CDR3 is CASSLGGSGTEQFF. CDR3 DNA: TGTGCCAGCAGCTTAGGGGGATCCGGGACAGAGCAGTTCTTC.